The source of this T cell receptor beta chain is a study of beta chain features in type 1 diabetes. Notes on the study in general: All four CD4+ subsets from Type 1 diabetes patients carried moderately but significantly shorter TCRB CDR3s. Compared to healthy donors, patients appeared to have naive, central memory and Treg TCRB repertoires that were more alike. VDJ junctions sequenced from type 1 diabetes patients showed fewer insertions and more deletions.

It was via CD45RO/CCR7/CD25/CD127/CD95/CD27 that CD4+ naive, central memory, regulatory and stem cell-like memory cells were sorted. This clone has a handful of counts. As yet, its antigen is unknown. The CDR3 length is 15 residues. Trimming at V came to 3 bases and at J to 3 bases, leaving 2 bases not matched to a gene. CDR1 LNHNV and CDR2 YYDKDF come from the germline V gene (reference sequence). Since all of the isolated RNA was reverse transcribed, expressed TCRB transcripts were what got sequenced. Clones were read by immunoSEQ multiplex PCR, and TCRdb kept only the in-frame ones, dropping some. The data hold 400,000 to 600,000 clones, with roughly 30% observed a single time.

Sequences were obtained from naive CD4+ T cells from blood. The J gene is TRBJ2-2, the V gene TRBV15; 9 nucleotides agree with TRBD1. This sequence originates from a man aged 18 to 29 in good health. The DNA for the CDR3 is TGTGCCACCAGCAGGGACAGGGGTTACACCGGGGAGCTGTTTTTT. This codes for CATSRDRGYTGELFF.